Listed below are T cell receptor beta chains from one sample, sequenced in a study of blood T cell repertoires in COVID-19. The repertoire was sequenced with immunoSEQ multiplex PCR; TCRdb's copy has only in-frame clones and lacks some. The sample carries 290,000 or so clones, around 90% recorded once. Material for sequencing was PBMCs or T cells enriched from blood (not recorded which). Receptor source: a woman between 18 and 30 years old with acute COVID-19. The CDR3 runs from the conserved cysteine through the conserved F or W. D genes are given only for firm matches. Where a row states a size, it is once, few, many or the class of an expanded clone; other rows omit it.

NA	NA	TRBJ2-7	TRBV28	TGTGCCAGCAGTTTAGGGGGAGGGGGCGAGCAGTACTTC	CASSLGGGGEQYF
NA	TRBD2	TRBJ2-3	TRBV10-3	TGTGCCATCAGGGGGACTAGCGAGAACACAGATACGCAGTATTTT	CAIRGTSENTDTQYF
NA	NA	TRBJ1-5	TRBV28	TGTGCCAGCAGTCCAACGGGACACAACAATCAGCCCCAGCATTTT	CASSPTGHNNQPQHF
once	TRBD2	TRBJ2-1	TRBV7-9	TGTGCCAGCAGCTTATCAATCCAGCGGGGCTACAATGAGCAGTTCTTC	CASSLSIQRGYNEQFF
NA	NA	TRBJ2-5	TRBV7-2	TGTGCCAGCAGCTTAGCGTTTCGGAGCCAAGAGACCCAGTACTTC	CASSLAFRSQETQYF
NA	TRBD1	TRBJ1-5	TRBV24-1	TGTGCCACCAGTGAAGGGGACAGGGGAAGCAATCAGCCCCAGCATTTT	CATSEGDRGSNQPQHF
once	NA	TRBJ2-3	TRBV6-5	TGTGCCAGCACCAGGTTTCTCACAGATACGCAGTATTTT	CASTRFLTDTQYF
NA	NA	TRBJ2-5	TRBV3-1/TRBV3-2	TGTGCCAGCAGCCAGAGGGGGTTGGAGACCCAGTACTTC	CASSQRGLETQYF
once	TRBD2	TRBJ2-3	TRBV29-1	TGCAGCGTTGAACGGCTAGCGGGAGCAGATACGCAGTATTTT	CSVERLAGADTQYF
NA	NA	TRBJ1-1	TRBV28	TGTGCCAGCAGTTTATCATCATTTCGGAGGGGTGGCACTGAAGCTTTCTTT	CASSLSSFRRGGTEAFF
NA	TRBD1	TRBJ2-1	TRBV24-1	TGTGCCACCCAAACCGGGACAGACTACAATGAGCAGTTCTTC	CATQTGTDYNEQFF
NA	NA	TRBJ2-7	TRBV7-9	TGTGCCAGCAGCTCTAGCTTCTCCCGGGGGAGCTCCTACGAGCAGTACTTC	CASSSSFSRGSSYEQYF
NA	TRBD2	TRBJ2-7	TRBV27	TGTGCCAGCAGTTTACTAAGCATAGCGGGAGGACCTCGGGGGCAGTACTTC	CASSLLSIAGGPRGQYF
NA	NA	TRBJ2-7	TRBV6-2/TRBV6-3	TGTGCCAGCAGTCAAGGGGGCGAGCAGTACTTC	CASSQGGEQYF
NA	TRBD1	TRBJ2-7	TRBV5-1	TGCGCCAGCAGCTTGTGGGACAGACCACAGTACGAGCAGTACTTC	CASSLWDRPQYEQYF
NA	NA	TRBJ1-1	TRBV28	TGTGCCAGCAGTGGGAGCCCCAACACTGAAGCTTTCTTT	CASSGSPNTEAFF
few	TRBD2	TRBJ2-2	TRBV10-3	TGTGCCACGACTAGCGGGACAAAAAACACCGGGGAGCTGTTTTTT	CATTSGTKNTGELFF
NA	NA	TRBJ2-5	TRBV10-3	TGTGCCATCAGGGCGGGACTTGATACAGAGACCCAGTACTTC	CAIRAGLDTETQYF
once	NA	TRBJ1-2	TRBV12-5	TGTGCTAGTGGTTTCGGGGGGGATGGCTACACCTTC	CASGFGGDGYTF
NA	NA	TRBJ2-3	TRBV5-4	TGTGCCAGCAGCCTGGGTGGGGCGGGAACGCAGTATTTT	CASSLGGAGTQYF
NA	TRBD1	TRBJ2-7	TRBV6-5	TGTGCCAGCACGGGACAGCCCTCCTACGAGCAGTACTTC	CASTGQPSYEQYF
NA	NA	TRBJ1-3	TRBV7-3	TGTGCCAGCAGCTTAGGCAGAGGAAACACCATATATTTT	CASSLGRGNTIYF
NA	NA	TRBJ1-2	TRBV9	TGTGCCAGCTTCGGGGGGGTGGTTAACTATGGCTACACCTTC	CASFGGVVNYGYTF
NA	TRBD2	TRBJ2-2	TRBV7-2	TGTGCCAGCAGCTTAGTGCCCGGCGGGAGACACACCGGGGAGCTGTTTTTT	CASSLVPGGRHTGELFF
few	TRBD1	TRBJ2-5	TRBV5-1	TGCGCCAGCAACCCGGGACAGGGGCGGGAGACCCAGTACTTC	CASNPGQGRETQYF
NA	NA	TRBJ1-2	TRBV24-1	TGTGCCACCAGTGTTACAGGGAACGATGGCTACACCTTC	CATSVTGNDGYTF
NA	NA	TRBJ2-7	TRBV7-9	TGTGCCAGCAGCATCGGGTGGGACTCCTCCTACGAGCAGTACTTC	CASSIGWDSSYEQYF
NA	NA	TRBJ1-1	TRBV30	TGTGCCTGGACTTTGAACACTGAAGCTTTCTTT	CAWTLNTEAFF
NA	NA	TRBJ2-2	TRBV7-3	TGTGCCAGCAGTCAAGTCGGTCCCGGGGAGCTGTTTTTT	CASSQVGPGELFF
NA	NA	TRBJ1-5	TRBV27	TGTGCCAGCAGTTTAGTGCAGGGCAATCAGCCCCAGCATTTT	CASSLVQGNQPQHF
NA	NA	TRBJ2-1	TRBV18	TGTGCCAGCTCACCCGGACAGTTCAATGAGCAGTTCTTC	CASSPGQFNEQFF
NA	TRBD2	TRBJ2-7	TRBV9	TGTGCCAGCAGCCCCGGGACTACGTCCTACGAGCAGTACTTC	CASSPGTTSYEQYF
NA	NA	TRBJ1-3	TRBV30	TGTGCCTGGAGTGTTCAGGGAGGAAACACCATATATTTT	CAWSVQGGNTIYF
NA	TRBD1	TRBJ1-1	TRBV12-3/TRBV12-4	TGTGCCAGCACCTACAGGGGGGAAGCTTTCTTT	CASTYRGEAFF
NA	NA	TRBJ1-6	TRBV27	TGTGCCAGCAGGGCTAGGAGCTCCTATAATTCACCCCTCCACTTT	CASRARSSYNSPLHF
NA	NA	TRBJ1-1	TRBV2	TGTGCCAGCGAGGCCCAGGGGCTTCCGAACACTGAAGCTTTCTTT	CASEAQGLPNTEAFF
NA	NA	TRBJ2-3	TRBV6-5	TGTGCCAGCATCCACAAGAACACAGATACGCAGTATTTT	CASIHKNTDTQYF
once	TRBD2	TRBJ2-1	TRBV19	TGTGCCAGTAGTTGGGGACTAGCGAACAATGAGCAGTTCTTC	CASSWGLANNEQFF
once	NA	TRBJ2-7	TRBV5-6	TGTGCCAGCAGCTTGACAGGAACCTACGAGCAGTACTTC	CASSLTGTYEQYF
NA	NA	TRBJ2-7	TRBV6-1	TGTGCCAGCAGTGAAGAGGCGAGAGGGGAGCAGTACTTC	CASSEEARGEQYF
NA	TRBD2	TRBJ2-7	TRBV7-3	TGTGCCAGCAGCCCAGTAGCGGGAAGCTACGAGCAGTACTTC	CASSPVAGSYEQYF
NA	TRBD2	TRBJ2-7	TRBV14	TGTGCCAGCAGCCAAAGCGGGACCACCTACGAGCAGTACTTC	CASSQSGTTYEQYF
once	NA	TRBJ1-2	TRBV3-1/TRBV3-2	TGTGCCAGCAGCCACGGGGGGCACAACTATGGCTACACCTTC	CASSHGGHNYGYTF
NA	NA	TRBJ1-5	TRBV27	TGTGCCCCCCCGGAGTGGCGGCGGCGTGGAAAGCAGCCCCAGCATTTT	CAPPEWRRRGKQPQHF
NA	TRBD2	TRBJ2-3	TRBV7-2	TGTGCCAGCAGCCGGACTAGCGGGACCCCAGATACGCAGTATTTT	CASSRTSGTPDTQYF
NA	NA	TRBJ2-7	TRBV6-5	TGTGCCAGCAGTTACTCCTGGGGGCCGAACTCCTACGAGCAGTACTTC	CASSYSWGPNSYEQYF
NA	NA	TRBJ2-7	TRBV9	TGTGCCAGCAGCCCCCAAAGTTGGGGCATCCCGAGCTCCTACGAGCAGTACTTC	CASSPQSWGIPSSYEQYF
NA	NA	TRBJ2-1	TRBV7-9	TGTGCCAGCAGCCGGGGCGACAGGAAAAATGAGCAGTTCTTC	CASSRGDRKNEQFF
NA	NA	TRBJ1-5	TRBV24-1	TGTGCCACCAGTGATTTGGGGGAGACCGACCCGCCCCAGCATTTT	CATSDLGETDPPQHF
NA	NA	TRBJ1-1	TRBV5-6	TGTGCCAGCAGCTTGCAGGGGTGGATGAGCACTGAAGCTTTCTTT	CASSLQGWMSTEAFF
NA	TRBD1	TRBJ2-3	TRBV29-1	TGCAGCCATATCGATCACAGGGGTGGCACAGATACGCAGTATTTT	CSHIDHRGGTDTQYF
NA	TRBD2	TRBJ2-1	TRBV15	TGTGCCACCAGCAGAGATTCCAGCGGGAGTTTCTACAATGAGCAGTTCTTC	CATSRDSSGSFYNEQFF
NA	NA	TRBJ1-3	TRBV10-1	TGCGCCAGCAGTGGACACAACTCTGGAAACACCATATATTTT	CASSGHNSGNTIYF
NA	NA	TRBJ2-2	TRBV29-1	TGCAGCGGCGGTAGGACCGCGGGGTCGAACACCGGGGAGCTGTTTTTT	CSGGRTAGSNTGELFF